This T cell receptor (beta chain) was sequenced in a study of post-analysis software for immune sequencing data. Study-level findings and limits: Included in a set of about five TRBV segments more frequent in patients than controls were TRBV5-6, TRBV5-1 and TRBV20-1.

In its sample, this clonotype was seen a few times. As yet, its antigen is unknown. Germline-derived CDR1 and CDR2 are KGHDR and SFDVKD. The CDR3 consists of 15 residues. Carried by the TCR beta cDNA libraries were unique molecular identifiers. TCRdb reanalysed the PCR reads using MiXCR and keeps one entry per CDR3 protein. This table has about 540,000 distinct CDR3 sequences, roughly 34% appearing once. The V call is TRBV24-1, the J call TRBJ2-1; 8 bases are a match to TRBD2. The J call may be faulty, since TRBJ2-7 better matches the DNA end. This sequence originates from a girl aged 2 to 17 with multiple sclerosis. The source material was blood. The CDR3 DNA is TGTGCCACCAGTAAGCGACTAGCGAAGTACAATGAGCAGTACTTC. It specifies CATSKRLAKYNEQYF.